This T cell receptor beta chain emerged from a study of T-cell reconstitution after alpha-beta-depleted transplantation in children. V was cut by 4 bases and J by 4 bases, with 8 bases left in between. The V gene's germline CDR1 is GTSNPN and CDR2 SVGIG (reference sequence). This CDR3 contains 12 residues. In this sample, this clonotype turned up many times. The library targeted TCRbeta and was prepared with unique molecular identifiers. MiXCR was run by TCRdb on the PCR reads, yielding one entry per CDR3 protein. In the table there are over 550,000 distinct CDR3 sequences, 10% of which are singletons.

This sample comprised PBMCs from the stem cell graft donor, obtained from the stem cell graft. The J gene is TRBJ2-1, the V gene TRBV30, with D maybe TRBD1 (5 bases). The receptor was isolated from a human donor who donated a stem cell graft to a child with acute myeloid leukemia. In DNA form, the CDR3 reads TGTGCCTGGACTAGACAGTACAATGAGCAGTTCTTC. It is translated as CAWTRQYNEQFF.